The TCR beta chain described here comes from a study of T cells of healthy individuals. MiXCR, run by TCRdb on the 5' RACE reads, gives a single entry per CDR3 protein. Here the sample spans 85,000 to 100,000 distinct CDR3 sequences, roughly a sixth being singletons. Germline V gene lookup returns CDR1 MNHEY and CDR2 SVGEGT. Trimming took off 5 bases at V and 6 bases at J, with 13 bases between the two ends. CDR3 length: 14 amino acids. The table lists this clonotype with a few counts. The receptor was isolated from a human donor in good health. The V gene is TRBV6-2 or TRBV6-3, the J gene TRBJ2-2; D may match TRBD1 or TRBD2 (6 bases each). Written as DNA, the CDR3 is TGTGCCAGCAGTCCAGGGGAGGAGGCCGGGGAGCTGTTTTTT. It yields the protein CASSPGEEAGELFF.